The TCR beta chain under discussion was sequenced for a study of blood T cell repertoires in COVID-19. This clone occurred a few times. Clones were read by immunoSEQ multiplex PCR, and TCRdb kept only the in-frame ones, dropping some. The sample records around 70,000 clones, approximately 90% being singletons. The CDR3 is made up of 16 amino acids. J gave up 7 bases and V 4 bases, and 11 bases lay outside the gene matches. CDR1 and CDR2 (germline): MDHEN, SYDVKM. The TCR was taken from a man aged 60-69 years with acute or convalescent COVID-19. Sequences were obtained from peripheral blood. The V gene is TRBV28, the J gene TRBJ2-7, with 12 bases lining up with TRBD2. DNA for the CDR3: TGTGCCAGCAGTTCGGCGAGACTAGCGGGAGCCGGGGAGCAGTACTTC. Translating gives CASSSARLAGAGEQYF.